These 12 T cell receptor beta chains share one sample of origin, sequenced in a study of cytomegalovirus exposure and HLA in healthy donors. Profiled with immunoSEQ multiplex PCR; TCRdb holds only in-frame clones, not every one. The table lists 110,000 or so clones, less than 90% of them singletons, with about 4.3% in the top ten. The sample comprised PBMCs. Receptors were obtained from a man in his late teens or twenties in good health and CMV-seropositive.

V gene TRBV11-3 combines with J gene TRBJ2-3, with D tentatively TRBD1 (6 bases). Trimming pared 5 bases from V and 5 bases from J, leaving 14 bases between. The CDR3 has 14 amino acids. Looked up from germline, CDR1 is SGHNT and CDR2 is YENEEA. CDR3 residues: CASSKGVGRDTQYF. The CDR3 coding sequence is TGTGCCAGCAGCAAGGGGGTTGGCAGAGATACGCAGTATTTT.

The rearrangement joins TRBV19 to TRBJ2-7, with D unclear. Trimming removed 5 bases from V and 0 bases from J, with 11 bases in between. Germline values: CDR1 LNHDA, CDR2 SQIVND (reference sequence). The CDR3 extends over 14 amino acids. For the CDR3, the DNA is TGTGCCAGTAGTGTTCGAGGAAGCTCCTACGAGCAGTACTTC. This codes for CASSVRGSSYEQYF. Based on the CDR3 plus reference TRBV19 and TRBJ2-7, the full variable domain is DGGITQSPKYLFRKEGQNVTLSCEQNLNHDAMYWYRQDPGQGLRLIYYSQIVNDFQKGDIAEGYSVSREKKESFPLTVTSAQKNPTAFYLCASSVRGSSYEQYFGPGTRLTVT.

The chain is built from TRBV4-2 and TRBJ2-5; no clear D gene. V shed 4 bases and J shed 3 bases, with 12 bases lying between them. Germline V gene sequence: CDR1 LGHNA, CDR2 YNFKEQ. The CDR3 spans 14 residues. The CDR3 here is CASSLGGPEETQYF. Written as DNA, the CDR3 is TGTGCCAGCAGCCTAGGCGGCCCTGAAGAGACCCAGTACTTC.

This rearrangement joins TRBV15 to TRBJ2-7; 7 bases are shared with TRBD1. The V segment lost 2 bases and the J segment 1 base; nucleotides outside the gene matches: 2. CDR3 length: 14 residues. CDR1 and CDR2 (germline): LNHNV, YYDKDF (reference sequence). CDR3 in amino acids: CATSRWDRSYEQYF. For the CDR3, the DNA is TGTGCCACCAGCAGATGGGACAGATCCTACGAGCAGTACTTC. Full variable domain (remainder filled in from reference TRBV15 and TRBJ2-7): DAMVIQNPRYQVTQFGKPVTLSCSQTLNHNVMYWYQQKSSQAPKLLFHYYDKDFNNEADTPDNFQSRRPNTSFCFLDIRSPGLGDTAMYLCATSRWDRSYEQYFGPGTRLTVT.

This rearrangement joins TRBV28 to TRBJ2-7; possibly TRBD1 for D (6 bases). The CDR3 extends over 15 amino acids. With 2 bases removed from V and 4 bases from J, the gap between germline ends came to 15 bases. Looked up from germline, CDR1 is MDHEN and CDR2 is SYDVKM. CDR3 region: CASSLAILTGYEQYF. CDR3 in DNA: TGTGCCAGCAGTTTAGCCATTCTGACAGGATACGAGCAGTACTTC.

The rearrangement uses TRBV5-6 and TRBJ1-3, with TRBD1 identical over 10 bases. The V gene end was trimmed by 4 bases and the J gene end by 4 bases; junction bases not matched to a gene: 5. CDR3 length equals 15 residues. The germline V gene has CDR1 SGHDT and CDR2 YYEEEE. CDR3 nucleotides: TGTGCCAGCAGCCTCGGACAGGGGGTAGGAAACACCATATATTTT. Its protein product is CASSLGQGVGNTIYF.

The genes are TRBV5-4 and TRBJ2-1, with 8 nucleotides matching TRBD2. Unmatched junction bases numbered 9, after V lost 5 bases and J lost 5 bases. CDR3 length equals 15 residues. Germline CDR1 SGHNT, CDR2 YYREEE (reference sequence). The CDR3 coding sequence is TGTGCCAGCAGTCCTCGGGGGGGCGGGAACAATGAGCAGTTCTTC. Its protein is CASSPRGGGNNEQFF.

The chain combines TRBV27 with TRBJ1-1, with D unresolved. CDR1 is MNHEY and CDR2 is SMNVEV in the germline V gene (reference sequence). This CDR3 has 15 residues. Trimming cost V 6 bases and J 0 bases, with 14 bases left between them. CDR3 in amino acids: CASRTIDKMNTEAFF. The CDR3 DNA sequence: TGTGCCAGCAGAACAATCGACAAGATGAACACTGAAGCTTTCTTT.

The CDR3 region has the DNA TGCGCCAGCACCTTCGGGGCAGGGGGGAACTATGGCTACACCTTC. Amino acid sequence: CASTFGAGGNYGYTF. V usage is TRBV5-1 and J usage is TRBJ1-2; 7 bases are shared with TRBD1. Trimming removed 6 bases from V and 2 bases from J; junction bases left unmatched: 10. Germline loops: CDR1 SGHRS, CDR2 YFSETQ. The CDR3 is made up of 15 amino acids. The variable domain in full, with the rest retrieved from reference TRBV5-1 and TRBJ1-2, is KAGVTQTPRYLIKTRGQQVTLSCSPISGHRSVSWYQQTPGQGLQFLFEYFSETQRNKGNFPGRFSGRQFSNSRSEMNVSTLELGDSALYLCASTFGAGGNYGYTFGSGTRLTVV.

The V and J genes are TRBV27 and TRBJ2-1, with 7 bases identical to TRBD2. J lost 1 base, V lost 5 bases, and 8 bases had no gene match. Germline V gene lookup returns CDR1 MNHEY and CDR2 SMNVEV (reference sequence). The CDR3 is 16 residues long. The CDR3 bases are TGTGCCAGCAGTACACTAGCGCCTCAGTCCTACAATGAGCAGTTCTTC. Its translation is CASSTLAPQSYNEQFF.

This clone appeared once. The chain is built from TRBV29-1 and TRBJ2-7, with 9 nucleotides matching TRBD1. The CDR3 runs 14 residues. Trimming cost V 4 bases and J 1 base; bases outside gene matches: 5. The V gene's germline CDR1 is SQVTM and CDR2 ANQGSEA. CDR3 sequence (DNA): TGCAGCGTTGCGGGGACAGGGAGTTCCTACGAGCAGTACTTC. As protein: CSVAGTGSSYEQYF.

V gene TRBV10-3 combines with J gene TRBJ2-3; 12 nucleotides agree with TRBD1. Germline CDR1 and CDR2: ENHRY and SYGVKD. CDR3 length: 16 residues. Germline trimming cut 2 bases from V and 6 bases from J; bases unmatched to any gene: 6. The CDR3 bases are TGTGCCATCAGTGAGAGGGACAGGGGGCAAGTGGATACGCAGTATTTT. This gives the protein CAISERDRGQVDTQYF.